The present T cell receptor beta chain was sequenced within a study of T-cell memory formation after mild COVID-19 (dated by TCRdb to the early 2020s). Study-wide context: TCR sequence clusters from the two donors were largely donor specific. In two donors, T-cell clones that expanded and contracted after mild COVID-19 were tracked by sequencing TCRalpha and TCRbeta repertoires over time. The cohort comprised two young, previously healthy adult volunteers, one female and one male.

Ficoll-Paque density gradient centrifugation was the method used to isolate PBMCs. The germline V and J ends show losses of 3 bases and 6 bases respectively, and no gene match explains 14 bases of the junction. In the germline V gene (reference sequence), CDR1 corresponds to LNHNV and CDR2 to YYDKDF. The CDR3 goes from the cysteine to the phenylalanine over 16 residues. Only CDR3 DNA is held: 48 bases, read in frame from base 1. This clonotype came up a few times. This clone's antigen is unknown. No base quality values were provided; no much bigger clone lies one nucleotide off. For sequencing, an Illumina NovaSeq 6000 was employed. cDNA libraries for TCRalpha and TCRbeta were prepared by 5'RACE using constant-segment primers, with sample barcodes and unique molecular identifiers added. Trizol reagent was used to extract RNA from every sample. Library amplification was performed in two PCR steps, and a second sample barcode and Illumina TruSeq adapters were introduced in the second step. Sequencing of the libraries was done on an Illumina NovaSeq, producing 2 x 150 bp paired-end reads. In the paper's pipeline: With migec v1.2.7, reads were demultiplexed and then collapsed into UMI-guided consensus sequences. Using mixcr v2.1.11, UMI consensuses were aligned to TRA and TRB V and J templates and then assembled into clonotypes. A clonotype was counted as expanded or contracted only when both edgeR and NoisET called the clonotype significant, with the noise models trained on biological replicates. edgeR calls used a false discovery rate-adjusted p below 0.01 and a log2 fold-change threshold of 1. As an exploratory analysis of dynamics, PCA with hierarchical clustering was applied to max-normalized trajectories of the 1000 most abundant clonotypes. Each responding clone was given a CD4 or CD8 phenotype based on the CD4+ and CD8+ repertoires, which had been sequenced separately. TCRdb reworked the public reads: Q25 trimming with fastp, MiXCR clone assembly, productive beta chains retained. Under each unique CDR3 protein, matching rows form one entry showing the most common genes and DNA. TCRdb's processing, not the study's, gives the V and J calls here. The sample profile shows 350,000 or so distinct CDR3 sequences; 10% to 15% of them were found once. The ten largest clones represent about 21% of the sample.

What the study reported, not specific to this receptor: Some responding clones were detected in pre-infection memory, suggesting pre-existing cross-reactive memory T cells joined the SARS-CoV-2 response. SARS-CoV-2 specificity of the second-wave clones peaking on day 37 was not confirmed. Balanced CD4/CD8 phenotypes were observed for clones contracting from day 15 to 85, whereas a bias towards CD4+ was observed for a second wave of clones expanding from day 15 to 37. Only two mild cases were covered by the study, and larger cohorts that include severe cases with pre-infection samples were considered necessary. Contracting CD4+ clones were found mainly in CM and EM memory subsets, while CD8+ clones were enriched in EMRA.

The sequence came from a man younger than 35 who had mild COVID-19 (a few samples of this study predate the infection). The sample titles of this study are shuffled in the database, so cell type and time point are left out; the donor was told from shared clones. The rearrangement joined TRBV15 to TRBJ2-7, with 7 central nucleotides matching TRBD1. Sequenced sample: PBMCs or a T cell subset sorted from them (not recorded which). The CDR3 region reads CATSRIDRDPWGEQYF. The sequenced DNA is TGTGCCACCAGCAGGATTGACAGGGACCCATGGGGCGAGCAGTACTTC. With the rest looked up from the reference TRBV15 and TRBJ2-7 genes rather than sequenced, the full variable domain is DAMVIQNPRYQVTQFGKPVTLSCSQTLNHNVMYWYQQKSSQAPKLLFHYYDKDFNNEADTPDNFQSRRPNTSFCFLDIRSPGLGDTAMYLCATSRIDRDPWGEQYFGPGTRLTVT.